These 18 T cell receptor beta chains share one sample of origin, sequenced in a study of T cell repertoires in cytomegalovirus infection. Via MiXCR, TCRdb re-called the reads, giving one row per CDR3 protein. The table includes about a million distinct CDR3 sequences, approximately 33% detected once. For these TCRs, the target antigens are not known. The sample here was cultured CD8+ T cells from PBMCs, taken from culture after CMV antigen stimulation. These receptors were collected from a human donor in good health (CMV status not recorded). Some clones in this sample may be carry-over from other donors' samples.

The gene calls are TRBV2 and TRBJ2-2; D call uncertain. This CDR3 has 19 residues. V was pared by 8 bases and J by 1 base, with 26 bases between. The germline gives CDR1 SNHLY, CDR2 FYNNEI. The CDR3 is CASGNVYGASIMNTGELFF. The CDR3 coding sequence is TGTGCCAGCGGGAATGTTTACGGTGCCAGTATAATGAACACCGGGGAGCTGTTTTTT.

In this sample, this clonotype turned up a few times. The J gene is TRBJ1-4, the V gene TRBV7-6; 9 bases align to TRBD1. The CDR3 runs 15 residues. The J segment lost 5 bases and the V segment lost 6 bases, leaving 7 bases of the junction unmatched. The germline CDR1 and CDR2 sequences are SGHVS and FNYEAQ. DNA of the CDR3: TGTGCCAGCAGGCGGACAGGGGAGGCGAATGAAAAACTGTTTTTT. It specifies CASRRTGEANEKLFF.

This clonotype was counted between two and nine times. This sequence joins TRBV7-6 and TRBJ1-2, with 7 nucleotides matching TRBD1. Germline CDR1 and CDR2: SGHVS and FNYEAQ. V gave up 10 bases and J gave up 7 bases; unmatched junction bases: 6. The CDR3 consists of 11 residues. The CDR3 sequence: CATSTGSGYTF. As DNA, the CDR3 is TGTGCCACCTCGACAGGGAGTGGCTACACCTTC.

This clonotype was observed a few times. The chain is built from TRBV2 and TRBJ2-7; D remains unclear. Germline V gives CDR1 SNHLY, CDR2 FYNNEI. The CDR3 has 13 amino acids. Trimming took off 2 bases at V and 7 bases at J, with 12 bases between the two ends. CDR3 loop: CASSEWSPKEQYV. The CDR3 DNA follows: TGTGCCAGCAGTGAATGGTCACCTAAGGAGCAGTACGTC.

This sequence joins TRBV27 and TRBJ1-2; weak D call: TRBD1 (5 bases). V lost 4 bases to trimming and J lost 8 bases, with 20 bases between them. This CDR3 contains 15 residues. Germline V gives CDR1 MNHEY, CDR2 SMNVEV (reference sequence). CDR3 sequence: CASSSKTVTSWGYTF. The CDR3 nucleotides are TGTGCCAGCAGTTCCAAGACAGTAACCTCCTGGGGCTACACCTTC.

Notes on this clonotype: Germline and junction disagree at one end, which may indicate a read error. V gene TRBV12-3 or TRBV12-4 combines with J gene TRBJ2-2; D call uncertain. The CDR3 length is 14 residues. The CDR3 loop reads CACSLLSHTGELFF. The CDR3 nucleotides are TGTGCCTGCAGTTTACTCAGCCACACCGGGGAGCTGTTTTTT.

Concerning this clonotype: In this CDR3 the conserved last residue, phenylalanine or tryptophan, is missing, so a read error is likely. The rearrangement joins TRBV7-6 to TRBJ2-3; 9 bases align to TRBD1. Germline V CDR1 and CDR2: SGHVS, FNYEAQ. The CDR3 sequence is 12 residues long. The CDR3 sequence: CASRLDRGTQYY. The CDR3, as DNA: TGTGCCAGCAGGTTAGACAGGGGGACGCAGTATTAT.

This clonotype was observed a few times. The V gene is TRBV28, the J gene TRBJ1-1; D ambiguous. The CDR3 loop spans 15 amino acids. Germline V CDR1 and CDR2: MDHEN, SYDVKM. The ends were cut back, 5 bases at V and 2 bases at J, with 15 bases in the middle. The CDR3 region has the DNA TGTGCCAGCAGTCTAGTCATGCGGACTAACACTGAAGCTTTCTTT. Translation: CASSLVMRTNTEAFF. Supplemented by reference TRBV28 and TRBJ1-1, the full variable domain reads DVKVTQSSRYLVKRTGEKVFLECVQDMDHENMFWYRQDPGLGLRLIYFSYDVKMKEKGDIPEGYSVSREKKERFSLILESASTNQTSMYLCASSLVMRTNTEAFFGQGTRLTVV.

DNA of the CDR3: TGTGCCAGCAGCCAAGGGTGGACAGGGGATGGAGAGGCGGACACCGGGGAGCTGTTTTTT. As protein: CASSQGWTGDGEADTGELFF. The chain combines TRBV4-2 with TRBJ2-2, with 9 bases identical to TRBD1. The V gene's germline CDR1 is LGHNA and CDR2 YNFKEQ. V was pared by 1 base and J by 3 bases, with 15 bases of the junction left unmatched. This CDR3 is 20 amino acids long.

This rearrangement joins TRBV7-8 to TRBJ2-5; no definite D call. The CDR3 loop spans 13 amino acids. Germline CDR1 is SGHVS and CDR2 is FQNEAQ. V lost 1 base and J 5 bases, leaving 8 bases between the germline ends. The CDR3 DNA sequence: TGTGCCAGCAGCTTAGTCCCTTTGGAGACCCAGTACTTC. The encoded protein is CASSLVPLETQYF.

This clonotype was recorded only once. The chain uses TRBV19 and TRBJ1-2; perhaps TRBD1 as D (6 bases). This CDR3 contains 14 residues. From germline, CDR1 is LNHDA and CDR2 SQIVND (reference sequence). With 4 bases removed from V and 4 bases from J, the gap between germline ends came to 13 bases. This CDR3 is CASSTTGGIYGYTF. Written as DNA, the CDR3 is TGTGCCAGTAGTACGACAGGTGGCATCTATGGCTACACCTTC.

The CDR3 protein is CASSQDYQGLNYGYTF. DNA of the CDR3: TGTGCCAGCAGCCAAGATTACCAGGGGCTTAACTATGGCTACACCTTC. The rearrangement joins TRBV4-2 to TRBJ1-2; TRBD1 might be the D (6 bases). The CDR3 spans 16 residues. Per germline, CDR1 LGHNA and CDR2 YNFKEQ. Trimming pared 0 bases from V and 1 base from J, leaving 12 bases between.

The rearrangement links TRBV6-5 to TRBJ2-7, with D hard to call. Germline lookup yields CDR1 MNHEY and CDR2 SVGAGI. The V end lost 0 bases, the J end lost 5 bases, and 8 bases lay between the germline ends. The CDR3 covers 13 residues. Here the CDR3 DNA reads TGTGCCAGCAGTTACTCGATTCCGGACGAGCAGTACTTC. The encoded protein is CASSYSIPDEQYF.

As DNA, the CDR3 is TGTGCCAGCAGCCCCTGGGAGGCCGGATCACCCCTCCACTTT. This sequence encodes CASSPWEAGSPLHF. This rearrangement joins TRBV7-2 to TRBJ1-6; the D is unclear. The CDR3 runs to 14 residues. Germline-derived CDR1 and CDR2 are SGHTA and FQGNSA. Trimming pared 5 bases from V and 10 bases from J, leaving 15 bases between.

This clonotype was counted only a few times. V and J are TRBV28 and TRBJ1-5; D perhaps matches TRBD1 (6 bases). The CDR3 spans 14 residues. Germline assignment: CDR1 MDHEN and CDR2 SYDVKM. V lost 6 bases to trimming and J lost 6 bases, with 15 bases between them. The CDR3 nucleotides are TGTGCCAGCAGCCCCCTTTCAGGGGTTCAGCCCCAGCATTTT. Encoded protein: CASSPLSGVQPQHF.

The V gene is TRBV7-3, the J gene TRBJ2-3; D may be TRBD1 (6 bases). Germline CDR1 and CDR2: SGHTA and FQGTGA. This CDR3 region has 16 residues. Trimming shortened V by 5 bases and J by 0 bases, and 15 bases separated the two germline ends. CDR3 region: CASSPRTASSTDTQYF. The CDR3 coding sequence is TGTGCCAGCAGCCCAAGGACAGCCTCTAGCACAGATACGCAGTATTTT. Supplemented by reference TRBV7-3 and TRBJ2-3, the full variable domain reads GAGVSQTPSNKVTEKGKYVELRCDPISGHTALYWYRQSLGQGPEFLIYFQGTGAADDSGLPNDRFFAVRPEGSVSTLKIQRTERGDSAVYLCASSPRTASSTDTQYFGPGTRLTVL.

Points on this clonotype: Germline is not matched at one junction end, which may reflect a read error. The CDR3 loop is CASSLDRTDLDF. The CDR3 DNA is TGTGCCAGCAGCTTGGATAGGACAGACCTGGATTTT. V and J are TRBV5-6 and TRBJ1-3, with D possibly being TRBD1 (6 bases). The germline V gene encodes CDR1 SGHDT and CDR2 YYEEEE. The CDR3 extends over 12 amino acids.

The chain combines TRBV6-6 with TRBJ1-5, with 9 bases lining up with TRBD1. This CDR3 spans 16 amino acids. With 0 bases clipped from V and 7 bases from J, the junction kept 7 bases outside the gene matches. Looked up from germline, CDR1 is MNHNY and CDR2 is SVGAGI (reference sequence). DNA for the CDR3: TGTGCCAGCAGTTACTCGATACAGGGGGCGGGGCAGCCCCAGCATTTT. Translating gives CASSYSIQGAGQPQHF.